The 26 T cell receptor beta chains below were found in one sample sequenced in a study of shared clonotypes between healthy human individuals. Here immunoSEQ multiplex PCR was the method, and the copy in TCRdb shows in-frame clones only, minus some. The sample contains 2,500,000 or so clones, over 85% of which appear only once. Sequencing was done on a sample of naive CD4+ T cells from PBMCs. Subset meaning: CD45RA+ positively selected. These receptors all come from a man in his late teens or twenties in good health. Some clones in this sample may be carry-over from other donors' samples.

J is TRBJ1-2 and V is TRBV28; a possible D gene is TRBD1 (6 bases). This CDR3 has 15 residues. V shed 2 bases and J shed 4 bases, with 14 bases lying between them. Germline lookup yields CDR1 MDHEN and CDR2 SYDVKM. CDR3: CASSLGGGVSYGYTF. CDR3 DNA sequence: TGTGCCAGCAGTTTAGGGGGCGGGGTTAGCTATGGCTACACCTTC.

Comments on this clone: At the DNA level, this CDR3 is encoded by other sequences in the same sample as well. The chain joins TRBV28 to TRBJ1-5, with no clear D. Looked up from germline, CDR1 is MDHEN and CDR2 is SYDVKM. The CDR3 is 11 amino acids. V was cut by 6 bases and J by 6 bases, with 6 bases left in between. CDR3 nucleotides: TGTGCCAGCAGCTCTTTTCAGCCCCAGCATTTT. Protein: CASSSFQPQHF.

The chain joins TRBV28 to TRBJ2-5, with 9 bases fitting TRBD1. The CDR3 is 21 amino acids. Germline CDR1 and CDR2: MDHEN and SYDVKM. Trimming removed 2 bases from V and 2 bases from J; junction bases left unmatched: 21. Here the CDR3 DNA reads TGTGCCAGCAGTTTAGACACTTACCTCTCGACAGGGGGGTTTGGTCAAGAGACCCAGTACTTC. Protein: CASSLDTYLSTGGFGQETQYF.

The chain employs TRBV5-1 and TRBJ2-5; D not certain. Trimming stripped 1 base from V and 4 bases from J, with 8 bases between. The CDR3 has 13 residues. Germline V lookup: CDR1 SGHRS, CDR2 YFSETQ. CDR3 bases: TGCGCCAGCAGCTTGAAGCCTGGAGAGACCCAGTACTTC. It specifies CASSLKPGETQYF.

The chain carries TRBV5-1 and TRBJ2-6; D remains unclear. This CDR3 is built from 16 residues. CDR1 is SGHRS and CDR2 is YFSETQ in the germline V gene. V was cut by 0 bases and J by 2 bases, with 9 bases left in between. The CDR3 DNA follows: TGCGCCAGCAGCTTGGCCGGGCAAGCTGGGGCCAACGTCCTGACTTTC. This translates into CASSLAGQAGANVLTF.

CDR3 sequence (DNA): TGTGCCAGCAGCTTGCGGACCCGGCCAGATGGAGAGCAGTACTTC. Translating it yields CASSLRTRPDGEQYF. V is TRBV5-4 and J is TRBJ2-7; D not resolved. V shed 1 base and J shed 7 bases, with 18 bases lying between them. CDR1 is SGHNT, CDR2 YYREEE, per germline (reference sequence). CDR3 length equals 15 residues.

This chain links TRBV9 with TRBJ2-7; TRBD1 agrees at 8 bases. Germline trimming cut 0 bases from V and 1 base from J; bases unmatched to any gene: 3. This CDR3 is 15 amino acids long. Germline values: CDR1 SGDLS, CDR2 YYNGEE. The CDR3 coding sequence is TGTGCCAGCAGCGTAGATAACAGGGGGTCCTACGAGCAGTACTTC. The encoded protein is CASSVDNRGSYEQYF.

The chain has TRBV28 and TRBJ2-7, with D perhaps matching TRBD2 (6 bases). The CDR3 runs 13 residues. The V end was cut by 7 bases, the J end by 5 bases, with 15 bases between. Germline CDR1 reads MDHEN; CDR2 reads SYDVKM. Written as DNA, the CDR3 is TGTGCCAGCATATCACTAGCTCGGGACGAGCAGTACTTC. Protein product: CASISLARDEQYF.

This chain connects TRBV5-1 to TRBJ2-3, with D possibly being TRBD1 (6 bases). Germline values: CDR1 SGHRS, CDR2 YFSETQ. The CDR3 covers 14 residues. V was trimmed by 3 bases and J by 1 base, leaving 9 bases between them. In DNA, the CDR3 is TGCGCCAGCAGCTCTGGGACACGCACAGATACGCAGTATTTT. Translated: CASSSGTRTDTQYF. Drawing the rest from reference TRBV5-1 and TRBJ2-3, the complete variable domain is KAGVTQTPRYLIKTRGQQVTLSCSPISGHRSVSWYQQTPGQGLQFLFEYFSETQRNKGNFPGRFSGRQFSNSRSEMNVSTLELGDSALYLCASSSGTRTDTQYFGPGTRLTVL.

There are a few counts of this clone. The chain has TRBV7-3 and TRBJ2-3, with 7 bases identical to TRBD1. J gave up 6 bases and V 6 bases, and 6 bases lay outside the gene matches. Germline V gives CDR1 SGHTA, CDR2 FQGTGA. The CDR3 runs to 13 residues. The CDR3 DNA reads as TGTGCCAGCAGGTTCGGGACAGACGATACGCAGTATTTT. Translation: CASRFGTDDTQYF. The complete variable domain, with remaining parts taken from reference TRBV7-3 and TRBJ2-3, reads GAGVSQTPSNKVTEKGKYVELRCDPISGHTALYWYRQSLGQGPEFLIYFQGTGAADDSGLPNDRFFAVRPEGSVSTLKIQRTERGDSAVYLCASRFGTDDTQYFGPGTRLTVL.

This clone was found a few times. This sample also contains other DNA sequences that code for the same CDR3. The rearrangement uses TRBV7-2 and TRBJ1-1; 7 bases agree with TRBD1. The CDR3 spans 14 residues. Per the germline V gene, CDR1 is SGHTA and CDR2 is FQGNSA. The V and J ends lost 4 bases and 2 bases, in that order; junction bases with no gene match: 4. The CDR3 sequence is CASSYGTANTEAFF. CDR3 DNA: TGTGCCAGCAGCTACGGGACAGCTAACACTGAAGCTTTCTTT.

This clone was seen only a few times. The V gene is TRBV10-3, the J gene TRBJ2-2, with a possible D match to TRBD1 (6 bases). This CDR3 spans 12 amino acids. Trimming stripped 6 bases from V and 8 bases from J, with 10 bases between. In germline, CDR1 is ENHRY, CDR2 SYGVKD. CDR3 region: CAIRIQGGELFF. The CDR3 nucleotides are TGTGCCATCAGGATACAGGGAGGGGAGCTGTTTTTT.

The CDR3 loop is CASTSIGDTQYF. Here the CDR3 DNA reads TGTGCCAGTACTAGCATCGGGGATACGCAGTATTTT. The genes are TRBV10-3 and TRBJ2-3; perhaps TRBD2 as D (6 bases). This CDR3 has 12 residues. The germline gives CDR1 ENHRY, CDR2 SYGVKD. V shed 10 bases and J shed 6 bases, with 14 bases lying between them.

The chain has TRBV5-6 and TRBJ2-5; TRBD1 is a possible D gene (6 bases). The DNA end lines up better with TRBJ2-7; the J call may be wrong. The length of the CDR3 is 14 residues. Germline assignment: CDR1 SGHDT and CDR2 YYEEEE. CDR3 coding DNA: TGTGCCAGCAGCTCCGCCACAGGGAGTTACGAGCAGTACTTC. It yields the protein CASSSATGSYEQYF.

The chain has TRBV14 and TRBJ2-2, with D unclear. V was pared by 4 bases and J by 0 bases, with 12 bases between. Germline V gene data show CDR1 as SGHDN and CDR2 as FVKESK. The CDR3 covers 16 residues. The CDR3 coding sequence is TGTGCCAGCAGCCCTTTCCGACAATCGAACACCGGGGAGCTGTTTTTT. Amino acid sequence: CASSPFRQSNTGELFF.

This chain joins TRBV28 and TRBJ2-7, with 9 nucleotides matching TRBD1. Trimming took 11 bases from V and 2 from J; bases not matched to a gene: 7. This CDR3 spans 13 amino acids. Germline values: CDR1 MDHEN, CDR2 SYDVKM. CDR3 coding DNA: TGTGCCTGCCGGACAGGGGCCCCCTACGAGCAGTACTTC. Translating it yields CACRTGAPYEQYF. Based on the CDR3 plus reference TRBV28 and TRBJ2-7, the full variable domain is DVKVTQSSRYLVKRTGEKVFLECVQDMDHENMFWYRQDPGLGLRLIYFSYDVKMKEKGDIPEGYSVSREKKERFSLILESASTNQTSMYLCACRTGAPYEQYFGPGTRLTVT.

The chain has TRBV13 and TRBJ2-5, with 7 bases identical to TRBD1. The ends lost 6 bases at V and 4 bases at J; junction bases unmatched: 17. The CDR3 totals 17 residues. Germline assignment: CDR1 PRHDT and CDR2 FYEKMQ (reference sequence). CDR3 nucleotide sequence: TGTGCCAGCAGAATGTACCGGGCAACAGGGGAGATAGAGACCCAGTACTTC. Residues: CASRMYRATGEIETQYF.

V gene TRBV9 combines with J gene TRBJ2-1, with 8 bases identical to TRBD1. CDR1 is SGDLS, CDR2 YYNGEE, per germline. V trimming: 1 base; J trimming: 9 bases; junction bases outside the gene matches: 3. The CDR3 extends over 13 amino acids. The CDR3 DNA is TGTGCCAGCAGCGTACAGGGGGCGAGTGAGCAGTTCTTC. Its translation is CASSVQGASEQFF.

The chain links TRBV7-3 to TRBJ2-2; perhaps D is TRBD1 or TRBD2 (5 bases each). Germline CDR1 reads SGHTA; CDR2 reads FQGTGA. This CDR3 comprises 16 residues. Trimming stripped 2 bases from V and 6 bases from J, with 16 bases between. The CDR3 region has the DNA TGTGCCAGCAGCTTAGTCGGGGCGTCTCGGTCCGGGGAGCTGTTTTTT. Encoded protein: CASSLVGASRSGELFF.

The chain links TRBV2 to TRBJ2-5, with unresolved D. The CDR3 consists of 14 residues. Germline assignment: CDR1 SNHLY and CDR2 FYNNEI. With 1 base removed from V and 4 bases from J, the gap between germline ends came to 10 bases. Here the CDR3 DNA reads TGTGCCAGCAGTGAAGGACTGGGTCTAGAGACCCAGTACTTC. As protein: CASSEGLGLETQYF.

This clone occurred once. The CDR3 loop reads CASSSGLAGVYEQYF. CDR3 sequence (DNA): TGTGCCAGCAGCTCTGGACTAGCGGGAGTCTACGAGCAGTACTTC. The chain couples TRBV11-1 to TRBJ2-7; 13 nucleotides match TRBD2. The CDR3 runs to 15 residues. The germline V gene encodes CDR1 SGHAT and CDR2 FQDESV (reference sequence). Trimming cost V 4 bases and J 3 bases; bases outside gene matches: 3.

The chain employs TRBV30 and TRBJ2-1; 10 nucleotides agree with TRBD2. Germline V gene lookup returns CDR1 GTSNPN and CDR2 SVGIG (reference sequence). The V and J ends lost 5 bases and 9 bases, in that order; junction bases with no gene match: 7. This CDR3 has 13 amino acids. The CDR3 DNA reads TGTGCCTGGGGACCGGGACTAGCGTCTGAGCAGTTCTTC. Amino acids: CAWGPGLASEQFF.

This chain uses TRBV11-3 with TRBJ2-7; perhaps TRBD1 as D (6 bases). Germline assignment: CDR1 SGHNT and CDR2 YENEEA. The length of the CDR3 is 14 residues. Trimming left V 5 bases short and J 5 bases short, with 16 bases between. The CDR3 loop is CASSPAHRDNEQYF. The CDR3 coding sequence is TGTGCCAGCAGCCCCGCCCACAGGGACAACGAGCAGTACTTC.

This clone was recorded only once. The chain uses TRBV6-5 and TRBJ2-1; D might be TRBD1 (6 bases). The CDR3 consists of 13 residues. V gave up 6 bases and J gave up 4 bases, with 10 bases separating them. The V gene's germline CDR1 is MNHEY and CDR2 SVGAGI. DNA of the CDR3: TGTGCCAGCAGGCAAGACAGGTACAATGAGCAGTTCTTC. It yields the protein CASRQDRYNEQFF.

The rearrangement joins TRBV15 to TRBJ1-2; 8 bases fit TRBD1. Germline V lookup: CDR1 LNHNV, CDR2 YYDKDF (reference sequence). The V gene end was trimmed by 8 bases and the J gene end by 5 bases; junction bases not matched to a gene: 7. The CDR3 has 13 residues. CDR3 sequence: CATGLTGEYGYTF. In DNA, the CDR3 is TGTGCCACCGGCCTGACAGGGGAATATGGCTACACCTTC. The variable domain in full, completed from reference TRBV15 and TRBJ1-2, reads DAMVIQNPRYQVTQFGKPVTLSCSQTLNHNVMYWYQQKSSQAPKLLFHYYDKDFNNEADTPDNFQSRRPNTSFCFLDIRSPGLGDTAMYLCATGLTGEYGYTFGSGTRLTVV.

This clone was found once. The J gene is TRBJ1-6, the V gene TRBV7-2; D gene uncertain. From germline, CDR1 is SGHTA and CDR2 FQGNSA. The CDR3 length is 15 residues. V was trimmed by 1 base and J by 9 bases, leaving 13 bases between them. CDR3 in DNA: TGTGCCAGCAGCTTAGTATCAGCCCTGGGTTCACCCCTCCACTTT. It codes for CASSLVSALGSPLHF. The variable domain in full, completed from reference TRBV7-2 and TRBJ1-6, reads GAGVSQSPSNKVTEKGKDVELRCDPISGHTALYWYRQSLGQGLEFLIYFQGNSAPDKSGLPSDRFSAERTGGSVSTLTIQRTQQEDSAVYLCASSLVSALGSPLHFGNGTRLTVT.